These 27 T cell receptor beta chains share one sample of origin, sequenced in a study of CD8+CD57+ T cells in acquired aplastic anemia. Those patients picked for sequencing had displayed CD8+CD57+ cell expansion on flow cytometry. Using genomic DNA as the template, TCR beta VDJ and CDR3 profiling was carried out. Using its own MiXCR run on the reads, TCRdb lists one record per CDR3 protein. The table lists about 150,000 distinct CDR3 sequences, about 50% of them singletons. Material: sorted CD4+, CD8+, or CD8+CD57+ T cells (not recorded which) from PBMCs. The source of these receptors is a human donor with aplastic anemia.

This clonotype has ten or more counts. The V gene is TRBV6-5, the J gene TRBJ1-2; 10 positions match TRBD1. The V and J ends lost 0 bases and 2 bases, in that order; junction bases with no gene match: 3. CDR1 is MNHEY and CDR2 is SVGAGI in the germline V gene. CDR3 length: 16 residues. CDR3 sequence (DNA): TGTGCCAGCAGTTACTCGCGGACAGGGGGAAACTATGGCTACACCTTC. As protein: CASSYSRTGGNYGYTF.

Regarding this clonotype: Likely a read error: the CDR3 ends without its conserved phenylalanine or tryptophan. The DNA is omitted, as the CDR3 cannot be located on it reliably, and the CDR3 follows TCRdb's listing. The J gene is TRBJ1-2, the V gene TRBV15; TRBD1 reflects the table's D call only, with no check against the DNA. The CDR3 is 13 residues long, ends included. In germline, CDR1 is LNHNV, CDR2 YYDKDF (reference sequence). CDR3 region: CATSRVEGPGCTS.

The chain links TRBV29-1 to TRBJ2-7, with D perhaps matching TRBD1 or TRBD2 (5 bases each). The CDR3 covers 18 residues. The ends were cut back, 8 bases at V and 9 bases at J, with 38 bases in the middle. CDR1 and CDR2 (germline): SQVTM, ANQGSEA. CDR3 nucleotides: TGCAGCCTCTCTACACCGGGACGACGGGGCGGCCCGGAGAGGGGGCAGTACTTC. This sequence encodes CSLSTPGRRGGPERGQYF.

The genes are TRBV13 and TRBJ2-7; weak D call: TRBD1 (5 bases). The CDR3 runs to 15 residues. Germline V gene data show CDR1 as PRHDT and CDR2 as FYEKMQ (reference sequence). Trimming left V 4 bases short and J 7 bases short, with 20 bases between. CDR3 sequence reads: CASSSWNGASSEQYF. DNA of the CDR3: TGTGCCAGCAGCTCCTGGAATGGGGCGTCCTCAGAGCAGTACTTC.

This chain uses TRBV5-1 with TRBJ1-6; 11 nucleotides line up with TRBD1. Germline CDR1 SGHRS, CDR2 YFSETQ. J gave up 8 bases and V 4 bases, and 2 bases lay outside the gene matches. The CDR3 totals 14 residues. CDR3 bases: TGCGCCAGCAGCCTGGGACAGGGGGATTCACCCCTCCACTTT. Protein: CASSLGQGDSPLHF.

The chain carries TRBV7-6 and TRBJ2-1; 9 positions agree with TRBD2. CDR3 size: 15 residues. The V segment lost 3 bases and the J segment 5 bases; nucleotides outside the gene matches: 5. Germline assignment: CDR1 SGHVS and CDR2 FNYEAQ. The CDR3 spells CASSFLAGANNEQFF. The CDR3, as DNA: TGTGCCAGCAGCTTCTTAGCGGGGGCTAACAATGAGCAGTTCTTC. The complete variable domain, with remaining parts taken from reference TRBV7-6 and TRBJ2-1, reads GAGVSQSPRYKVTKRGQDVALRCDPISGHVSLYWYRQALGQGPEFLTYFNYEAQQDKSGLPNDRFSAERPEGSISTLTIQRTEQRDSAMYRCASSFLAGANNEQFFGPGTRLTVL.

This clonotype was detected ten times or more. The rearrangement links TRBV2 to TRBJ2-3, with D possibly TRBD2 on 6 matching bases. Germline V lookup: CDR1 SNHLY, CDR2 FYNNEI. This CDR3 is 15 amino acids long. The germline V and J ends were trimmed by 9 bases and 1 base, with 17 bases remaining between them. CDR3 DNA sequence: TGTGCCAGTAAAGAGTGGGACTTCCGCACAGATACGCAGTATTTT. The encoded protein is CASKEWDFRTDTQYF.

This chain joins TRBV6-1 and TRBJ1-2, with D perhaps matching TRBD1 (5 bases). From germline, CDR1 is MNHNS and CDR2 SASEGT. The V end lost 5 bases, the J end lost 4 bases, and 11 bases lay between the germline ends. The CDR3 has 13 amino acids. The CDR3 loop reads CASSKEQGYGYTF. The CDR3 DNA reads TGTGCCAGCAGTAAGGAGCAGGGCTATGGCTACACCTTC.

A note on this clonotype: A read error is possible here, since a much larger clone lies one base away. This chain joins TRBV6-2 or TRBV6-3 and TRBJ1-1; TRBD1 might be the D (6 bases). Germline-derived CDR1 and CDR2 are MNHEY and SVGEGT. V was pared by 8 bases and J by 7 bases, with 11 bases between. This CDR3 region has 11 residues. This CDR3 reads CASGTGYEAFF. In DNA form, the CDR3 reads TGTGCCAGCGGTACAGGGTATGAAGCTTTCTTT.

The CDR3 DNA sequence: TGTGCCACCCTACATCTAGGGGCAGGAAACACCATATATTTT. The encoded protein is CATLHLGAGNTIYF. This rearrangement joins TRBV24-1 to TRBJ1-3; TRBD1 might be the D (5 bases). CDR1 and CDR2 from the germline V gene are KGHDR and SFDVKD. Trimming took 9 bases from V and 4 from J, leaving 15 bases between them. The CDR3 runs to 14 residues.

This chain links TRBV4-2 with TRBJ2-7; D possibly corresponds to TRBD1 (5 bases). CDR3 length equals 14 residues. Trimming removed 2 bases at V and 3 bases at J, with 11 bases between. Germline loops: CDR1 LGHNA, CDR2 YNFKEQ. The DNA for the CDR3 is TGTGCCAGCAGCCAATCAGGGTCACGCTACGAGCAGTACTTC. Its protein is CASSQSGSRYEQYF.

About this clonotype itself: Being one base from a much bigger clone, this may be a read error. The V call is TRBV20-1, the J call TRBJ1-2; tentatively, D is TRBD1 (5 bases). Germline V CDR1 and CDR2: DFQATT, SNEGSKA (reference sequence). The CDR3 length is 11 residues. The CDR3 DNA reads as TGCAGTGCTAGGCAGGGCTATGGCTGCACCTTC. Translation: CSARQGYGCTF.

This clonotype was detected only once. The V and J genes are TRBV20-1 and TRBJ1-6; D possibly corresponds to TRBD1 (6 bases). The V gene lost 4 bases and the J gene lost 7 bases, with 14 bases spanning the gap. The CDR3 loop spans 14 amino acids. The germline V gene has CDR1 DFQATT and CDR2 SNEGSKA (reference sequence). This CDR3 is CSANRDTSNSPLHF. The CDR3 DNA sequence: TGCAGTGCTAATAGGGACACCTCCAATTCACCCCTCCACTTT.

This sequence joins TRBV15 and TRBJ2-1, with TRBD2 as a possible D gene (6 bases). Germline values: CDR1 LNHNV, CDR2 YYDKDF (reference sequence). V was trimmed by 0 bases and J by 12 bases, leaving 12 bases between them. The CDR3 totals 13 residues. The DNA for the CDR3 is TGTGCCACCAGCAGAGATCGGACCGGGGGGCAGTTCTTC. This gives the protein CATSRDRTGGQFF.

The rearrangement uses TRBV20-1 and TRBJ2-5; D might be TRBD1 (5 bases). This CDR3 contains 14 residues. V gave up 5 bases and J gave up 4 bases, with 17 bases separating them. Germline-derived CDR1 and CDR2 are DFQATT and SNEGSKA (reference sequence). The CDR3 is CSAGALGPAETQYF. The DNA for the CDR3 is TGCAGTGCTGGGGCTTTGGGGCCCGCAGAGACCCAGTACTTC.

The CDR3 spells CASSWAGFSYEQYF. The DNA of the CDR3 is TGTGCCAGCAGTTGGGCAGGCTTCTCCTACGAGCAGTACTTC. The chain joins TRBV27 to TRBJ2-7; D remains unclear. The germline V and J ends were trimmed by 4 bases and 0 bases, with 10 bases remaining between them. CDR3 length: 14 residues. The V gene's germline CDR1 is MNHEY and CDR2 SMNVEV (reference sequence).

This clonotype appeared many times. V is TRBV5-6 and J is TRBJ2-1; no clear D. V was pared by 2 bases and J by 0 bases, with 0 bases between. Germline loops: CDR1 SGHDT, CDR2 YYEEEE. The CDR3 has 12 residues. In nucleotides, the CDR3 is TGTGCCAGCAGCTTCTCCTACAATGAGCAGTTCTTC. Protein sequence: CASSFSYNEQFF.

In the case of this clonotype: A much larger clone lies a single base off, so this may be a read error. CDR3 residues: CASSPGGTSGLQGTQYF. Here the CDR3 DNA reads TGTGCCAGCAGCCCCGGGGGGACTAGCGGCCTCCAAGGGACCCAGTACTTC. This chain joins TRBV13 and TRBJ2-5; 11 bases align to TRBD2. The CDR3 contains 17 residues. In germline, CDR1 is PRHDT, CDR2 FYEKMQ (reference sequence). Filled out from reference TRBV13 and TRBJ2-5, the complete variable domain reads AAGVIQSPRHLIKEKRETATLKCYPIPRHDTVYWYQQGPGQDPQFLISFYEKMQSDKGSIPDRFSAQQFSDYHSELNMSSLELGDSALYFCASSPGGTSGLQGTQYFGPGTRLLVL.

This chain uses TRBV20-1 with TRBJ2-1, with 9 bases matching TRBD2. This CDR3 region has 17 residues. The J segment lost 6 bases and the V segment lost 0 bases, leaving 12 bases of the junction unmatched. The germline gives CDR1 DFQATT, CDR2 SNEGSKA (reference sequence). In DNA, the CDR3 is TGCAGTGCTAGAGAATCTGGCGGGAGGGCCTCGGGCAATGAGCAGTTCTTC. This translates into CSARESGGRASGNEQFF.

Many counts were recorded for this clonotype. The rearrangement joins TRBV12-5 to TRBJ2-7; 8 bases align to TRBD2. The CDR3 extends over 13 amino acids. CDR1 LGHNT and CDR2 FRNRAP come from the germline V gene. Losses at the gene ends were 7 bases for V and 4 bases for J; bases not matched to a gene: 6. The CDR3 DNA sequence: TGTGCTAGTGCCCTTCGGGAGGGGTACGAGCAGTACTTC. Translated: CASALREGYEQYF.

This clonotype appeared a single time. The chain couples TRBV4-2 to TRBJ2-7; no reliable D call. The V end was cut by 0 bases, the J end by 7 bases, with 7 bases between. The CDR3 contains 12 residues. CDR1 is LGHNA, CDR2 YNFKEQ, per germline. CDR3 bases: TGTGCCAGCAGCCAAGAAATAGGGGAGCAGTACTTC. Its translation: CASSQEIGEQYF.

The table lists this clonotype with a few counts. Germline and junction disagree at one end, which may indicate a read error. This chain connects TRBV27 to TRBJ2-5; the match to TRBD1 covers 11 bases. This CDR3 spans 11 amino acids. CDR1 MNHEY and CDR2 SMNVEV come from the germline V gene (reference sequence). The CDR3 DNA is TGTGCCAGCAGTCCGGGACAGGGGGAGGTCTTC. Encoded protein: CASSPGQGEVF.

DNA for the CDR3: TGTGCCAGCAGCTCCCCACGGGGGACTAGCGGATCGGATACGCAGTATTTT. Translated, it gives CASSSPRGTSGSDTQYF. The chain combines TRBV11-2 with TRBJ2-3; 11 nucleotides align to TRBD2. The CDR3 consists of 17 residues. V shed 4 bases and J 6 bases; nucleotides not matched to a gene: 12. Looked up from germline, CDR1 is SGHAT and CDR2 is FQNNGV.

The chain recombines TRBV6-2 or TRBV6-3 with TRBJ2-7, with 9 bases matching TRBD1. With 3 bases clipped from V and 3 bases from J, the junction kept 3 bases outside the gene matches. This CDR3 is 14 amino acids long. The V gene's germline CDR1 is MNHEY and CDR2 SVGEGT. For the CDR3, the DNA is TGTGCCAGCAGTTATTCGGGACAGGGCTACGAGCAGTACTTC. Translating it yields CASSYSGQGYEQYF.

As for this clonotype: Sequence at one end of the junction differs from germline and may be a read error. The chain has TRBV15 and TRBJ2-7; D is perhaps TRBD1 (7 bases). This CDR3 region has 14 residues. CDR1 and CDR2 (germline): LNHNV, YYDKDF (reference sequence). The CDR3 DNA reads as TGTGCCACCAGCGGAGATGGAGGGGGCCACGAGCAGTACTTC. Amino acids: CATSGDGGGHEQYF.

The V and J genes are TRBV11-2 and TRBJ1-4; 12 bases agree with TRBD1. Trimming at V came to 5 bases and at J to 7 bases, leaving 5 bases not matched to a gene. Germline values: CDR1 SGHAT, CDR2 FQNNGV. The CDR3 is 15 amino acids. CDR3 residues: CASSTGTGGSEKLFF. The CDR3, as DNA: TGTGCCAGCAGCACTGGGACAGGGGGCTCTGAAAAACTGTTTTTT. Filled out from reference TRBV11-2 and TRBJ1-4, the complete variable domain reads EAGVAQSPRYKIIEKRQSVAFWCNPISGHATLYWYQQILGQGPKLLIQFQNNGVVDDSQLPKDRFSAERLKGVDSTLKIQPAKLEDSAVYLCASSTGTGGSEKLFFGSGTQLSVL.

The V gene is TRBV4-1, the J gene TRBJ2-1, with D possibly matching TRBD2 (6 bases). CDR1 and CDR2 (germline): MGHRA, YSYEKL. The CDR3 totals 17 residues. V lost 4 bases to trimming and J lost 7 bases, with 23 bases between them. For the CDR3, the DNA is TGCGCCAGCAGCCTCCTCGGGGTCGGGGCGGGAAGGAATGAGCAGTTCTTC. It yields the protein CASSLLGVGAGRNEQFF.